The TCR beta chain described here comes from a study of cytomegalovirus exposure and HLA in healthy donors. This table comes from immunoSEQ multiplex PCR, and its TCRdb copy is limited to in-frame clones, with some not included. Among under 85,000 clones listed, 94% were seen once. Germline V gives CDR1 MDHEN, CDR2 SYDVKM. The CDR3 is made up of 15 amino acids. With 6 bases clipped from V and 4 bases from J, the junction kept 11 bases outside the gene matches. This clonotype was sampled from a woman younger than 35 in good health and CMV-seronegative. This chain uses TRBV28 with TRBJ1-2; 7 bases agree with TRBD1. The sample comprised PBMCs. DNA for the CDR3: TGTGCCAGCAGCGCCCGAAGGGACAGCCCCTATGGCTACACCTTC. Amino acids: CASSARRDSPYGYTF.